The source of this T cell receptor beta chain is a study of shared clonotypes between healthy human individuals. Concerning this clone: The antigen is undetermined.

General study results and limits: The study found about 5.1% of naive CD4 clonotypes shared across several donors. Read depth was anticipated to influence clonotype sharing among donors.

Researchers partitioned CD4+ cells into CD45RA+ naive and CD45RA-negative memory subsets. Using immunoSEQ multiplex PCR, the repertoire was profiled, and TCRdb retains in-frame clones only, with some absent. The sample records about 2,500,000 clones, just over 90% being singletons. Germline CDR1 MDHEN, CDR2 SYDVKM. CDR3 size: 14 residues. The V end was cut by 3 bases, the J end by 18 bases, with 21 bases between. This receptor was identified in a man between 18 and 29 years old in good health. The sample consisted of naive CD4+ T cells sorted from blood. Sample subset: CD45RA+ positively selected. This sequence joins TRBV28 and TRBJ2-6; perhaps D is TRBD1 or TRBD2 (7 bases each). The chain's CDR3 is CASSLGGSTTGTTF. As DNA, the CDR3 is TGTGCCAGCAGTTTGGGAGGGTCGACGACAGGGACGACTTTC.